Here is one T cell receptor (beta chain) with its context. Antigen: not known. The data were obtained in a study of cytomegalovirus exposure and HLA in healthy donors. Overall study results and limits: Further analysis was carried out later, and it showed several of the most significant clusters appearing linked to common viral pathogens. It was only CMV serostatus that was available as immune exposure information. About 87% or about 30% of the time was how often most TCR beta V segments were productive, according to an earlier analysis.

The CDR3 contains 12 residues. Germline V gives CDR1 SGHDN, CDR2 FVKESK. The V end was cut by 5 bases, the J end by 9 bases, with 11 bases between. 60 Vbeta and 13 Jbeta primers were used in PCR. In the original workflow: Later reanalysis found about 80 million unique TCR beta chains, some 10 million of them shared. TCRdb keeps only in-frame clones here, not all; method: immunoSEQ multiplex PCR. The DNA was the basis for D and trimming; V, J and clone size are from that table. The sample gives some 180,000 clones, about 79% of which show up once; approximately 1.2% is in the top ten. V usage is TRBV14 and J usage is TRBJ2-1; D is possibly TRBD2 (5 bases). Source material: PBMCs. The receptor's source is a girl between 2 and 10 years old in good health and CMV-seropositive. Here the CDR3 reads CASSLLVGEQFF. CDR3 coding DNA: TGTGCCAGCAGCTTACTAGTAGGTGAGCAGTTCTTC.